One TCR beta chain is described in this entry. This sample stems from a study of shared clonotypes between healthy human individuals. Some clones are missing from TCRdb's copy, which holds only in-frame ones; the method was immunoSEQ multiplex PCR. The sample lists about 2.4 million clones, under 95% occurring once. Sequencing input: naive CD4+ T cells from PBMCs. Stated subset: CD45RA+ positively selected. This clonotype originated in a man younger than 30 in good health. Some clones in this sample may be carry-over from other donors' samples.

In DNA form, the CDR3 reads TGTGCCAGCAGCGTCGGGACTTCCTCTGGAAACACCATATATTTT. Its protein is CASSVGTSSGNTIYF. The chain employs TRBV7-2 and TRBJ1-3; tentative D call: TRBD1 (5 bases). Germline V gives CDR1 SGHTA, CDR2 FQGNSA. V gave up 5 bases and J gave up 0 bases, with 11 bases separating them. This CDR3 has 15 residues. Filled out from reference TRBV7-2 and TRBJ1-3, the complete variable domain reads GAGVSQSPSNKVTEKGKDVELRCDPISGHTALYWYRQSLGQGLEFLIYFQGNSAPDKSGLPSDRFSAERTGGSVSTLTIQRTQQEDSAVYLCASSVGTSSGNTIYFGEGSWLTVV.